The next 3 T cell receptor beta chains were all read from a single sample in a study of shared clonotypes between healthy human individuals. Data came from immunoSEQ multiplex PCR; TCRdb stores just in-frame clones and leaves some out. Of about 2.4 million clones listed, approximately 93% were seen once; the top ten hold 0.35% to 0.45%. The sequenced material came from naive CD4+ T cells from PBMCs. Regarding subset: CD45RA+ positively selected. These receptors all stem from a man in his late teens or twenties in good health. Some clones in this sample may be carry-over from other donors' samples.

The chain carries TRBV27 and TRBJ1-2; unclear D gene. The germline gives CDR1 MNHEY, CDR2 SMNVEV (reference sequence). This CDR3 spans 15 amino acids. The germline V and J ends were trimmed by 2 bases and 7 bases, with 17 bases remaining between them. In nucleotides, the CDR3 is TGTGCCAGCAGTTTAATAGAGGGAAGTACGTTTGGCTACACCTTC. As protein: CASSLIEGSTFGYTF.

The CDR3 protein is CASSLGGGSETQYF. DNA for the CDR3: TGTGCCAGCAGCTTAGGGGGAGGTAGCGAGACCCAGTACTTC. The chain combines TRBV7-8 with TRBJ2-5, with a possible D match to TRBD2 (6 bases). Trimming took 1 base from V and 5 from J, leaving 11 bases between them. CDR1 is SGHVS, CDR2 FQNEAQ, per germline. The CDR3 consists of 14 residues.

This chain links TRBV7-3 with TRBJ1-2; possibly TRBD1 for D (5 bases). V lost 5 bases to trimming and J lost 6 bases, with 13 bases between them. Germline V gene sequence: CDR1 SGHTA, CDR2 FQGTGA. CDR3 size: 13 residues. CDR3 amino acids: CASSLSRGDGYTF. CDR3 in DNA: TGTGCCAGCAGCCTGAGCCGGGGGGATGGCTACACCTTC. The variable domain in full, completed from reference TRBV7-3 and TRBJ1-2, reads GAGVSQTPSNKVTEKGKYVELRCDPISGHTALYWYRQSLGQGPEFLIYFQGTGAADDSGLPNDRFFAVRPEGSVSTLKIQRTERGDSAVYLCASSLSRGDGYTFGSGTRLTVV.